The next 10 T cell receptor beta chains were all read from a single sample in a study of graft-versus-host responses after intestinal transplantation (dated by TCRdb to the early 2020s). Library preparation used the immunoSEQ multiplex PCR assay. This immuneACCESS table, as held by TCRdb, lists in-frame sequences with V and J called but not all clones. Of the missing ones, under half trace to an unresolved V gene in checked studies; the others have no known cause. This sample holds 9,000 to 10,000 clones; 85% to 95% were observed only once. The ten biggest clones cover 2.2% of the sample. The specimen was PBMCs, collected 8 days after intestinal transplant. Every receptor here comes from a human patient who received an intestinal transplant, so some T cells may come from the graft donor.

V and J are TRBV19 and TRBJ2-7; D is ambiguous. CDR1 is LNHDA, CDR2 SQIVND, per germline (reference sequence). V was clipped by 2 bases and J by 2 bases, with 13 bases between them. The CDR3 covers 15 residues. The CDR3 nucleotides are TGTGCCAGTAGTATAACGGCCAGTCTCACCTACGAGCAGTACTTC. Protein: CASSITASLTYEQYF.

The V and J genes are TRBV2 and TRBJ2-3; possibly TRBD1 or TRBD2 for D (5 bases each). Germline-derived CDR1 and CDR2 are SNHLY and FYNNEI. V was trimmed by 11 bases and J by 3 bases, leaving 15 bases between them. CDR3 size: 13 residues. The CDR3 sequence: CAGAVEGTDTQYF. CDR3 in DNA: TGTGCCGGGGCAGTCGAGGGGACAGATACGCAGTATTTT.

The V and J genes are TRBV10-2 and TRBJ2-5; D is perhaps TRBD2 (5 bases). Germline assignment: CDR1 WSHSY and CDR2 SAAADI. The germline V and J ends were trimmed by 5 bases and 0 bases, with 10 bases remaining between them. The CDR3 extends over 14 amino acids. CDR3 sequence (DNA): TGCGCCAGCAGTACGAGCGGCTACCAAGAGACCCAGTACTTC. Amino acid sequence: CASSTSGYQETQYF.

The V gene is TRBV5-1, the J gene TRBJ2-3; 7 bases fit TRBD2. V shed 3 bases and J 6 bases; nucleotides not matched to a gene: 7. This CDR3 comprises 14 residues. Germline V gene data show CDR1 as SGHRS and CDR2 as YFSETQ. In nucleotides, the CDR3 is TGCGCCAGCAGCTCCTGGCGGGAGACGGATACGCAGTATTTT. Its translation is CASSSWRETDTQYF.

The J gene is TRBJ2-7, the V gene TRBV7-9; D is uncertain. The CDR3 runs to 12 residues. Germline CDR1 reads SEHNR; CDR2 reads FQNEAQ (reference sequence). V lost 2 bases and J lost 2, with 4 bases in between. This CDR3 reads CASSLMTYEQYF. The DNA of the CDR3 is TGTGCCAGCAGCTTAATGACCTACGAGCAGTACTTC.

The chain couples TRBV11-2 to TRBJ2-7, with unresolved D. From germline, CDR1 is SGHAT and CDR2 FQNNGV. Trimming stripped 3 bases from V and 2 bases from J, with 8 bases between. The CDR3 is 13 amino acids. The CDR3 coding sequence is TGTGCCAGCAGCTTCAGCAGGCCCTACGAGCAGTACTTC. It codes for CASSFSRPYEQYF. Drawing the rest from reference TRBV11-2 and TRBJ2-7, the complete variable domain is EAGVAQSPRYKIIEKRQSVAFWCNPISGHATLYWYQQILGQGPKLLIQFQNNGVVDDSQLPKDRFSAERLKGVDSTLKIQPAKLEDSAVYLCASSFSRPYEQYFGPGTRLTVT.

The rearrangement links TRBV5-6 to TRBJ1-6; D gene uncertain. V gave up 1 base and J gave up 0 bases, with 11 bases separating them. This CDR3 is 17 amino acids long. The germline gives CDR1 SGHDT, CDR2 YYEEEE. Here the CDR3 DNA reads TGTGCCAGCAGCTTGTTGGGGTCCCGCTCCTATAATTCACCCCTCCACTTT. Translating gives CASSLLGSRSYNSPLHF.

This sequence joins TRBV19 and TRBJ1-5; maybe TRBD1 (6 bases). V lost 3 bases to trimming and J lost 2 bases, with 17 bases between them. Germline V gene data show CDR1 as LNHDA and CDR2 as SQIVND (reference sequence). This CDR3 is built from 17 residues. The chain's CDR3 is CASSMVGGRVGNQPQHF. The DNA for the CDR3 is TGTGCCAGTAGTATGGTCGGGGGCCGGGTGGGCAATCAGCCCCAGCATTTT.

The table lists this clone with a count of one. The gene calls are TRBV27 and TRBJ2-3; perhaps TRBD2 as D (5 bases). The germline V gene has CDR1 MNHEY and CDR2 SMNVEV (reference sequence). The V end lost 3 bases, the J end lost 1 base, and 11 bases lay between the germline ends. CDR3 length: 15 residues. CDR3 coding DNA: TGTGCCAGCAGTTTTGCCGGGGTAGGCACAGATACGCAGTATTTT. Protein sequence: CASSFAGVGTDTQYF.

This clone came up once. The V call is TRBV2, the J call TRBJ1-6; no firm D call. V lost 1 base to trimming and J lost 1 base, with 8 bases between them. The CDR3 sequence is 16 residues long. CDR1 is SNHLY, CDR2 FYNNEI, per germline. CDR3 residues: CASSEERGSYNSPLHF. CDR3 bases: TGTGCCAGCAGTGAAGAGCGAGGTTCCTATAATTCACCCCTCCACTTT. Together with reference TRBV2 and TRBJ1-6, the CDR3 gives the full variable domain: EPEVTQTPSHQVTQMGQEVILRCVPISNHLYFYWYRQILGQKVEFLVSFYNNEISEKSEIFDDQFSVERPDGSNFTLKIRSTKLEDSAMYFCASSEERGSYNSPLHFGNGTRLTVT.